This T cell receptor beta chain was identified during a study of OX40 agonist ivuxolimab in advanced cancers. The wider study: Ivuxolimab was delivered to patients intravenously every 2 weeks at doses spanning 0.01 to 10 mg/kg. Study findings and constraints: Clonal expansion in partial responders at 0.1-3.0 mg/kg ranked among the lowest.

This clone occurred a few times. Its antigen remains unknown. This CDR3 has 14 residues. Germline V gene data show CDR1 as SGHTA and CDR2 as FQGTGA. V lost 5 bases, J lost 5 bases, and 12 bases lay in between. TCRdb's table, derived via immunoSEQ multiplex PCR, lists solely in-frame clones and lacks some. In the table there are around 67,000 clones, about 85% of which are singletons. The sequencing used CD4+ or CD8+ T cells sorted from blood, collected in a trial of the OX40 agonist ivuxolimab. This TCR was recovered from an adult with an advanced solid tumor such as melanoma, head and neck, liver or kidney cancer. The gene calls are TRBV7-3 and TRBJ1-4, with D possibly matching TRBD1 (5 bases). The CDR3 sequence is CASSPTDGNEKLFF. In DNA form, the CDR3 reads TGTGCCAGCAGCCCGACAGACGGGAATGAAAAACTGTTTTTT.